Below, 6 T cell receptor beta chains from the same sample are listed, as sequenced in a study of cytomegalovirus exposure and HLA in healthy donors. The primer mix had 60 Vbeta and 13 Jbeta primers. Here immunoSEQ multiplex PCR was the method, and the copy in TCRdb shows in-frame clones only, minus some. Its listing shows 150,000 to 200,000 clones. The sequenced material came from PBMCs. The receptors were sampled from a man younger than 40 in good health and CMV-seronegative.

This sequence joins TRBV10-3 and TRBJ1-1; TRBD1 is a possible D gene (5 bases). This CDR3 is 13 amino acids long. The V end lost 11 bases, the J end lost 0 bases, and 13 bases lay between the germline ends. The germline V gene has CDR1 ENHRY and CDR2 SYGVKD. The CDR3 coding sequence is TGTGCCGCCAAGGACATCTTGAACACTGAAGCTTTCTTT. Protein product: CAAKDILNTEAFF.

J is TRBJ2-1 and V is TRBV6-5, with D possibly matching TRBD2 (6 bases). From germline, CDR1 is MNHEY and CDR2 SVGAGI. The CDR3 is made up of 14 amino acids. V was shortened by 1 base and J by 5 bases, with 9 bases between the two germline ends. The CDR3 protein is CASSYYGGHNEQFF. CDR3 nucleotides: TGTGCCAGCAGTTACTACGGGGGACACAATGAGCAGTTCTTC.

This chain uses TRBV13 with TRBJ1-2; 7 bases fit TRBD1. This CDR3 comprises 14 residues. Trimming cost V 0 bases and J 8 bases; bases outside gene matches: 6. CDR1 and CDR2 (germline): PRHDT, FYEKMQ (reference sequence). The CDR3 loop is CASSLGRQGDGYTF. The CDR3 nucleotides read TGTGCCAGCAGCTTAGGTCGACAGGGAGACGGCTACACCTTC.

The CDR3 DNA sequence: TGTGCCAGCTTCCGGGACACCCTGCAAGATACGCAGTATTTT. Amino acids: CASFRDTLQDTQYF. The genes are TRBV2 and TRBJ2-3, with a possible D match to TRBD1 (6 bases). The V end was cut by 8 bases, the J end by 5 bases, with 17 bases between. Germline V lookup: CDR1 SNHLY, CDR2 FYNNEI. The CDR3 runs 14 residues.

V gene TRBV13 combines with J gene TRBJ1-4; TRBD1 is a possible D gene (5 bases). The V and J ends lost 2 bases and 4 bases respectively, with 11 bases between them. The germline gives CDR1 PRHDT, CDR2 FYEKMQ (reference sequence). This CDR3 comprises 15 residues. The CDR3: CASSLNRRGNEKLFF. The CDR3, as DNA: TGTGCCAGCAGCTTAAACCGGAGGGGTAATGAAAAACTGTTTTTT. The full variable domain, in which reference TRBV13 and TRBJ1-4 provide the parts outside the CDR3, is AAGVIQSPRHLIKEKRETATLKCYPIPRHDTVYWYQQGPGQDPQFLISFYEKMQSDKGSIPDRFSAQQFSDYHSELNMSSLELGDSALYFCASSLNRRGNEKLFFGSGTQLSVL.

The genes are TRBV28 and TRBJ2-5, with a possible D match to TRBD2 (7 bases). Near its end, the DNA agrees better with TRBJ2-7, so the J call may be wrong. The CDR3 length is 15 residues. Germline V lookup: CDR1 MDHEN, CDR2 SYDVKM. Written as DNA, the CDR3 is TGTGCCAGCAGTTTAGGGGGGGGCACTGGCTACGAGCAGTACTTC. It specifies CASSLGGGTGYEQYF.